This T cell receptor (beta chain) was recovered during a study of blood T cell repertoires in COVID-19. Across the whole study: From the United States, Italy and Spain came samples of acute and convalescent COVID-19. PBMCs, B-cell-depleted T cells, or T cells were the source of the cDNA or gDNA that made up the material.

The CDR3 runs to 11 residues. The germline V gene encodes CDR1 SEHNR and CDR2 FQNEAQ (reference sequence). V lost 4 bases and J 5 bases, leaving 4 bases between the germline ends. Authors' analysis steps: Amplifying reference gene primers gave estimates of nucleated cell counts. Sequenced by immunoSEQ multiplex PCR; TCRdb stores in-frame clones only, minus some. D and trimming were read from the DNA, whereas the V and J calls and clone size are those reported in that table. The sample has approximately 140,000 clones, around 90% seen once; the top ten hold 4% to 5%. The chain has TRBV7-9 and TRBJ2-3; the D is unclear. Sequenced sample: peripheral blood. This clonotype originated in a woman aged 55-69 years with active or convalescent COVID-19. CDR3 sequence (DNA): TGTGCCAGCAGCTCGGTAGATACGCAGTATTTT. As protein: CASSSVDTQYF.